What follows is one T cell receptor (beta chain) and its context. Antigen unknown. This sample stems from a study of STAT3 mutations in large granular lymphocyte leukemia. Study observations and caveats: At least one immunodominant TCR beta clonotype appeared in every T-cell large granular lymphocyte leukemia patient.

The CDR3 consists of 15 residues. V was cut by 0 bases and J by 2 bases, with 12 bases left in between. CDR1 and CDR2 from the germline V gene are SGHNT and YYREEE (reference sequence). The method was immunoSEQ multiplex PCR; TCRdb's version includes in-frame clones alone and lacks a portion of them. This table holds approximately 22,000 clones, 94% found once. The source of this sequence is a man in his forties or fifties with T-cell large granular lymphocyte leukemia. Some clones in this sample may be carry-over from other donors' samples. The sequencing sample was made of peripheral blood mononuclear cells. The chain is built from TRBV5-4 and TRBJ2-7; the D call may be TRBD1 or TRBD2 (5 bases each). CDR3 sequence (DNA): TGTGCCAGCAGCTTGGGGGGGACCGCAACCTACGAGCAGTACTTC. Its translation: CASSLGGTATYEQYF.